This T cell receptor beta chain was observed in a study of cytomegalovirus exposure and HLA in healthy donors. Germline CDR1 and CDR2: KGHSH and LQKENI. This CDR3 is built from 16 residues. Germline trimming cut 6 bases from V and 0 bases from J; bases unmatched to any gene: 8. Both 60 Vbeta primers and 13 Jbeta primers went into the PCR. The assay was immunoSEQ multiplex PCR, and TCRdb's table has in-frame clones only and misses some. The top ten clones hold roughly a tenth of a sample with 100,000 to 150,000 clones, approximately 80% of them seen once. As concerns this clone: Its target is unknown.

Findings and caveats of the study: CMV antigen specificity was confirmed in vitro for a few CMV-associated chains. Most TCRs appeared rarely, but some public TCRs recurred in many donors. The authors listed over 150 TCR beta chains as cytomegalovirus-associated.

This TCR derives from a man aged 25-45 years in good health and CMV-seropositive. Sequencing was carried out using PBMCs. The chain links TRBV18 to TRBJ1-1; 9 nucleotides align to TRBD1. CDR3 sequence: CASSLDRGKMNTEAFF. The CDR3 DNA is TGTGCCAGCTCTCTAGACAGGGGGAAAATGAACACTGAAGCTTTCTTT. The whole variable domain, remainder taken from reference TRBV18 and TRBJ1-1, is NAGVMQNPRHLVRRRGQEARLRCSPMKGHSHVYWYRQLPEEGLKFMVYLQKENIIDESGMPKERFSAEFPKEGPSILRIQQVVRGDSAAYFCASSLDRGKMNTEAFFGQGTRLTVV.